Reported below is one T cell receptor (beta chain). Its antigen is not known. Primers included in the PCR were 60 Vbeta and 13 Jbeta primers. Sequenced by immunoSEQ multiplex PCR; TCRdb stores in-frame clones only, minus some. The sample consists of about 140,000 clones, 60% to 85% of them appearing once. The data derive from a study of cytomegalovirus exposure and HLA in healthy donors. Study-wide points: Presence/absence analyses rested on an assumption that sequencing depth was roughly uniform across donors. The classifier, whose performance was assessed in both the original and validation cohorts, reportedly diagnosed cytomegalovirus status with high specificity and sensitivity. Among TCR beta chains of equal frequency, HLA-associated ones were more clonally expanded in a later analysis.

V was pared by 4 bases and J by 11 bases, with 9 bases of the junction left unmatched. Per germline, CDR1 LNHDA and CDR2 SQIVND (reference sequence). The CDR3 totals 14 residues. The chain combines TRBV19 with TRBJ1-4; 8 bases are shared with TRBD1. Sequencing was done on a sample of PBMCs. The origin of this receptor is a male donor in good health and CMV-seronegative. The CDR3 loop is CASSTDRGRRKLFF. For the CDR3, the DNA is TGTGCCAGTAGTACAGACAGGGGACGGCGGAAACTGTTTTTT. The whole variable domain, filled in from reference TRBV19 and TRBJ1-4, reads DGGITQSPKYLFRKEGQNVTLSCEQNLNHDAMYWYRQDPGQGLRLIYYSQIVNDFQKGDIAEGYSVSREKKESFPLTVTSAQKNPTAFYLCASSTDRGRRKLFFGSGTQLSVL.